Shown below are 25 T cell receptor beta chains from a single sample sequenced in a study of OX40 agonist ivuxolimab in advanced cancers. Preparation of the library involved the immunoSEQ multiplex PCR assay. Entries here come from immuneACCESS through TCRdb and include only in-frame sequences with V and J called. Some clones fail to appear in such tables; in the studies checked, an unresolved V gene covers under half of the shortfall, and the cause of the remainder is unknown. Recorded for this sample are 70,000 or so clones; over 60% of them occurred a single time. The ten most abundant clones make up approximately 2.1% of the sample. This specimen consisted of CD4+ or CD8+ T cells sorted from blood, obtained in a trial of the OX40 agonist ivuxolimab. The receptors here all came from an adult with an advanced solid tumor such as melanoma, head and neck, liver or kidney cancer.

The chain uses TRBV7-9 and TRBJ2-3, with unresolved D. Germline assignment: CDR1 SEHNR and CDR2 FQNEAQ (reference sequence). Trimming pared 9 bases from V and 0 bases from J, leaving 16 bases between. This CDR3 is 15 amino acids long. CDR3 amino acids: CASTPGQASTDTQYF. For the CDR3, the DNA is TGTGCCAGTACCCCCGGGCAGGCGAGCACAGATACGCAGTATTTT. Filled out from reference TRBV7-9 and TRBJ2-3, the complete variable domain reads DTGVSQNPRHKITKRGQNVTFRCDPISEHNRLYWYRQTLGQGPEFLTYFQNEAQLEKSRLLSDRFSAERPKGSFSTLEIQRTEQGDSAMYLCASTPGQASTDTQYFGPGTRLTVL.

The V and J genes are TRBV28 and TRBJ2-7; D is uncertain. Gene TRBJ2-5 matches the end of the DNA better, so the J call may be wrong. From germline, CDR1 is MDHEN and CDR2 SYDVKM. The length of the CDR3 is 14 residues. Here the CDR3 DNA reads TGTGCCAGCAGTTTGTCCGGAACCCAAGAGACCCAGTACTTC. Its protein is CASSLSGTQETQYF.

The chain carries TRBV6-4 and TRBJ2-7, with no clear D. Trimming took off 6 bases at V and 0 bases at J, with 12 bases between the two ends. CDR3 length: 14 residues. Germline loops: CDR1 MRHNA, CDR2 SNTAGT. The CDR3 reads CASSPRTASYEQYF. The DNA of the CDR3 is TGTGCCAGCAGCCCCCGGACGGCCTCCTACGAGCAGTACTTC.

The chain has TRBV2 and TRBJ2-5; TRBD1 might be the D (5 bases). CDR1 and CDR2 (germline): SNHLY, FYNNEI. The CDR3 covers 16 residues. V was pared by 3 bases and J by 1 base, with 15 bases between. The CDR3 bases are TGTGCCAGCAGTGATCCCCAACCCAGGGTCCAAGAGACCCAGTACTTC. This codes for CASSDPQPRVQETQYF.

The V gene is TRBV5-6, the J gene TRBJ2-7, with no clear D. This CDR3 is 11 amino acids long. Between the trimmed V and J ends, which lost 0 bases and 5 bases, there was a span of 3 bases. The germline gives CDR1 SGHDT, CDR2 YYEEEE. Here the CDR3 reads CASSLVNEQYF. Here the CDR3 DNA reads TGTGCCAGCAGCTTGGTTAACGAGCAGTACTTC.

The chain uses TRBV6-1 and TRBJ1-2; D gene uncertain. There are 11 residues in the CDR3. CDR1 and CDR2 (germline): MNHNS, SASEGT. The germline V and J ends were trimmed by 8 bases and 3 bases, with 7 bases remaining between them. The CDR3 DNA sequence: TGTGCCAGCCGCTTGGACTATGGCTACACCTTC. Its translation is CASRLDYGYTF.

The J gene is TRBJ1-4, the V gene TRBV5-1; D is ambiguous. Germline values: CDR1 SGHRS, CDR2 YFSETQ. This CDR3 has 15 amino acids. V shed 6 bases and J shed 13 bases, with 25 bases lying between them. The CDR3: CASTQEAGAFKRLFF. Written as DNA, the CDR3 is TGCGCCAGCACCCAGGAGGCAGGAGCGTTTAAAAGACTGTTTTTT.

The J gene is TRBJ1-3, the V gene TRBV10-1, with D hard to call. From germline, CDR1 is WNHNN and CDR2 SYGVQD (reference sequence). The CDR3 sequence is 14 residues long. The V end lost 2 bases, the J end lost 4 bases, and 9 bases lay between the germline ends. The CDR3 DNA is TGCGCCAGCAGTGAGCGCCGGGAAGGAAACACCATATATTTT. The encoded protein is CASSERREGNTIYF.

The genes are TRBV6-6 and TRBJ2-5, with 8 bases aligning to TRBD1. The ends lost 2 bases at V and 0 bases at J; junction bases unmatched: 2. CDR1 is MNHNY and CDR2 is SVGAGI in the germline V gene (reference sequence). The CDR3 is 15 residues long. CDR3 coding DNA: TGTGCCAGCAGTTACGACAGGGGTTACCAAGAGACCCAGTACTTC. Protein: CASSYDRGYQETQYF.

The rearrangement uses TRBV2 and TRBJ2-1, with TRBD2 matching over 9 bases. This CDR3 comprises 14 residues. V dropped 6 bases and J dropped 5; count of bases not matched to a gene: 5. The germline V gene encodes CDR1 SNHLY and CDR2 FYNNEI. This CDR3 reads CASSQGLANNEQFF. The DNA of the CDR3 is TGTGCCAGCAGCCAAGGACTAGCGAACAATGAGCAGTTCTTC.

The rearrangement joins TRBV19 to TRBJ1-5; the D is unclear. CDR1 is LNHDA, CDR2 SQIVND, per germline (reference sequence). The CDR3 totals 13 residues. With 5 bases removed from V and 3 bases from J, the gap between germline ends came to 8 bases. The CDR3 region is CASSVSVNQPQHF. CDR3 sequence (DNA): TGTGCCAGTAGTGTGTCAGTCAATCAGCCCCAGCATTTT.

The J gene is TRBJ2-2, the V gene TRBV23-1; perhaps TRBD2 as D (5 bases). TRBV23-1 falls under the ORF class, with uncertain function. CDR3 size: 16 residues. V dropped 6 bases and J dropped 0 bases, with 14 bases sitting between them. The CDR3 sequence: CASRHTDSPNTGELFF. As DNA, the CDR3 is TGCGCCAGCAGGCACACGGACTCGCCGAACACCGGGGAGCTGTTTTTT.

This clone has only a few counts. The chain uses TRBV30 and TRBJ1-1; D remains unclear. Looked up from germline, CDR1 is GTSNPN and CDR2 is SVGIG (reference sequence). With 3 bases removed from V and 7 bases from J, the gap between germline ends came to 9 bases. This CDR3 has 11 amino acids. This CDR3 is CAWRRQVEAFF. In DNA, the CDR3 is TGTGCCTGGAGGAGGCAGGTTGAAGCTTTCTTT.

J is TRBJ2-3 and V is TRBV9; tentatively, D is TRBD1 or TRBD2 (5 bases each). The CDR3 covers 14 residues. With 4 bases removed from V and 4 bases from J, the gap between germline ends came to 13 bases. From germline, CDR1 is SGDLS and CDR2 YYNGEE. CDR3 sequence reads: CASSPRLGADTQYF. The CDR3 DNA follows: TGTGCCAGCAGCCCCAGGTTGGGGGCAGATACGCAGTATTTT.

This chain connects TRBV28 to TRBJ2-7, with 7 bases identical to TRBD2. Germline V lookup: CDR1 MDHEN, CDR2 SYDVKM. V lost 7 bases to trimming and J lost 0 bases; unmatched junction nucleotides: 6. There are 14 residues in the CDR3. CDR3 sequence reads: CASIKAGSSYEQYF. In DNA, the CDR3 is TGTGCCAGCATCAAAGCGGGAAGCTCCTACGAGCAGTACTTC. The variable domain in full, with the rest retrieved from reference TRBV28 and TRBJ2-7, is DVKVTQSSRYLVKRTGEKVFLECVQDMDHENMFWYRQDPGLGLRLIYFSYDVKMKEKGDIPEGYSVSREKKERFSLILESASTNQTSMYLCASIKAGSSYEQYFGPGTRLTVT.

The V gene is TRBV10-2, the J gene TRBJ1-5; 11 positions match TRBD1. V shed 3 bases and J 6 bases; nucleotides not matched to a gene: 7. This CDR3 region has 16 residues. Germline V lookup: CDR1 WSHSY, CDR2 SAAADI. CDR3 nucleotide sequence: TGCGCCAGCAGTGAATGGACGGGACAGGGGGGTCAGCCCCAGCATTTT. Its translation: CASSEWTGQGGQPQHF.

This clone was counted between two and nine times. The chain joins TRBV11-2 to TRBJ1-1; D unresolved. V was shortened by 3 bases and J by 4 bases, with 9 bases between the two germline ends. Germline CDR1 is SGHAT and CDR2 is FQNNGV. The CDR3 consists of 13 residues. CDR3 region: CASSLTGGTEAFF. The CDR3 DNA follows: TGTGCCAGCAGCTTGACGGGAGGCACTGAAGCTTTCTTT.

The V and J genes are TRBV28 and TRBJ1-2, with 7 bases fitting TRBD1. The CDR3 has 14 amino acids. CDR1 is MDHEN and CDR2 is SYDVKM in the germline V gene. The junction had 2 bases not matched to a gene; V was cut back by 2 bases and J by 2 bases. This chain's CDR3 is CASSLRGQNYGYTF. CDR3 in DNA: TGTGCCAGCAGTTTAAGGGGGCAGAACTATGGCTACACCTTC.

DNA of the CDR3: TGCAGCGTGGGACTAGTTGCCGCTAACGAGCAGTACTTC. Its translation is CSVGLVAANEQYF. The chain combines TRBV29-1 with TRBJ2-7; TRBD2 matches at 8 bases. V was clipped by 6 bases and J by 5 bases; unmatched bases: 9. CDR3 length: 13 amino acids. The germline CDR1 and CDR2 sequences are SQVTM and ANQGSEA.

This chain links TRBV10-3 with TRBJ2-3; 7 bases map to TRBD2. There are 14 residues in the CDR3. CDR1 ENHRY and CDR2 SYGVKD come from the germline V gene. Trimming removed 7 bases from V and 0 bases from J; junction bases left unmatched: 4. CDR3 loop: CAITRAGSTDTQYF. CDR3 nucleotides: TGTGCCATCACTCGAGCGGGGAGCACAGATACGCAGTATTTT.

The chain is built from TRBV11-1 and TRBJ2-7, with a possible D match to TRBD2 (5 bases). Germline CDR1 and CDR2: SGHAT and FQDESV (reference sequence). V lost 0 bases and J lost 1, with 10 bases in between. The CDR3 consists of 15 residues. The CDR3 loop is CASSLAGDGSYEQYF. The CDR3 nucleotides are TGTGCCAGCAGCTTAGCGGGAGACGGATCCTACGAGCAGTACTTC.

This clone appeared a single time. The chain combines TRBV5-1 with TRBJ1-1; 7 bases match TRBD1. Looked up from germline, CDR1 is SGHRS and CDR2 is YFSETQ. This CDR3 is 15 amino acids long. V shed 2 bases, J shed 1 base, and the junction held 5 bases outside the gene matches. CDR3 sequence reads: CASSLGGGPNTEAFF. CDR3 in DNA: TGCGCCAGCAGCTTAGGAGGGGGCCCGAACACTGAAGCTTTCTTT. Supplemented by reference TRBV5-1 and TRBJ1-1, the full variable domain reads KAGVTQTPRYLIKTRGQQVTLSCSPISGHRSVSWYQQTPGQGLQFLFEYFSETQRNKGNFPGRFSGRQFSNSRSEMNVSTLELGDSALYLCASSLGGGPNTEAFFGQGTRLTVV.

The CDR3 DNA reads as TGTGCCAGCAGCTTAAGGGGCTACACCACAGATACGCAGTATTTT. It yields the protein CASSLRGYTTDTQYF. The chain joins TRBV7-2 to TRBJ2-3; maybe TRBD1 (5 bases). Germline V CDR1 and CDR2: SGHTA, FQGNSA. The CDR3 sequence is 15 residues long. V shed 2 bases and J shed 2 bases, with 11 bases lying between them.

The chain employs TRBV5-1 and TRBJ2-1, with 14 bases fitting TRBD2. V dropped 4 bases and J dropped 6; count of bases not matched to a gene: 12. The CDR3 totals 18 residues. CDR1 and CDR2 (germline): SGHRS, YFSETQ. The CDR3 here is CASSGRGLAGVGGNEQFF. The CDR3 DNA follows: TGCGCCAGCAGCGGGCGGGGACTAGCGGGAGTTGGGGGCAATGAGCAGTTCTTC.

The chain employs TRBV7-9 and TRBJ2-7; TRBD2 is a possible D gene (6 bases). CDR1 and CDR2 (germline): SEHNR, FQNEAQ (reference sequence). The CDR3 runs to 19 residues. Trimming took 5 bases from V and 0 from J, leaving 26 bases between them. DNA of the CDR3: TGTGCCAGCAGCCCGCAGAGAGGGACTCGTACCTCCTTCTCCTACGAGCAGTACTTC. It encodes CASSPQRGTRTSFSYEQYF. The full variable domain, its missing parts supplied by reference TRBV7-9 and TRBJ2-7, is DTGVSQNPRHKITKRGQNVTFRCDPISEHNRLYWYRQTLGQGPEFLTYFQNEAQLEKSRLLSDRFSAERPKGSFSTLEIQRTEQGDSAMYLCASSPQRGTRTSFSYEQYFGPGTRLTVT.